The 26 T cell receptor beta chains presented below share a single source sample, sequenced in a study of radiotherapy plus CTLA-4 blockade in lung cancer. Generated by immunoSEQ multiplex PCR, the TCRdb table keeps only in-frame clones and is missing some. The profile shows 64,000 or so clones, approximately 67% of them singletons. The source was peripheral blood, collected from a patient treated with radiotherapy plus ipilimumab. The receptors here all came from a human donor with non-small cell lung cancer whose response to radiotherapy plus ipilimumab could not be evaluated.

The J gene is TRBJ1-2, the V gene TRBV4-1; 8 bases line up with TRBD1. CDR3 length: 16 residues. J gave up 3 bases and V 1 base, and 7 bases lay outside the gene matches. From germline, CDR1 is MGHRA and CDR2 YSYEKL. Written as DNA, the CDR3 is TGCGCCAGCAGCCAAGGTGGACAGGGTCCTTACTATGGCTACACCTTC. Encoded protein: CASSQGGQGPYYGYTF.

The V call is TRBV5-1, the J call TRBJ2-2; a possible D gene is TRBD1 (6 bases). The CDR3 is 15 residues long. Germline V gene lookup returns CDR1 SGHRS and CDR2 YFSETQ. V was pared by 4 bases and J by 4 bases, with 14 bases between. CDR3: CASSLQGAGTGELFF. In DNA, the CDR3 is TGCGCCAGCAGCCTACAGGGTGCCGGCACCGGGGAGCTGTTTTTT.

This clone has at least ten counts. The chain carries TRBV30 and TRBJ2-1; maybe TRBD2 (6 bases). The germline V gene has CDR1 GTSNPN and CDR2 SVGIG (reference sequence). The V gene lost 1 base and the J gene lost 8 bases, with 15 bases spanning the gap. The CDR3 covers 14 residues. The CDR3 nucleotides are TGTGCCTGGAGTGATGGAGGGGTTGGCGATGAGCAGTTCTTC. It translates to CAWSDGGVGDEQFF.

In this sample, this clone turned up a few times. The gene calls are TRBV28 and TRBJ1-1; 9 bases match TRBD1. CDR3 length: 13 residues. The J segment lost 7 bases and the V segment lost 6 bases, leaving 6 bases of the junction unmatched. CDR1 is MDHEN and CDR2 is SYDVKM in the germline V gene. In DNA form, the CDR3 reads TGTGCCAGCAGCCGTCCGGGACAGGGTGAAGCTTTCTTT. It specifies CASSRPGQGEAFF.

The V gene is TRBV4-1, the J gene TRBJ2-7, with D possibly TRBD1 on 5 matching bases. The germline V and J ends were trimmed by 2 bases and 6 bases, with 14 bases remaining between them. Germline CDR1 is MGHRA and CDR2 is YSYEKL. This CDR3 is 14 amino acids long. The CDR3 nucleotides are TGCGCCAGCAGCCAAAAAGAAAGGGGTAGCGAGCAGTACTTC. Translating gives CASSQKERGSEQYF.

This clone has just a few counts. The rearrangement joins TRBV5-1 to TRBJ1-6; 9 bases align to TRBD1. CDR1 is SGHRS and CDR2 is YFSETQ in the germline V gene. J was trimmed by 10 bases and V by 0 bases; bases with no gene match: 2. The CDR3 covers 14 residues. In DNA form, the CDR3 reads TGCGCCAGCAGCTTGGGGACAGGGGTATCACCCCTCCACTTT. This encodes CASSLGTGVSPLHF.

The J gene is TRBJ1-3, the V gene TRBV30; D possibly corresponds to TRBD1 (5 bases). The CDR3 length is 14 residues. The V and J ends lost 2 bases and 0 bases respectively, with 8 bases between them. Germline V gene data show CDR1 as GTSNPN and CDR2 as SVGIG (reference sequence). CDR3 DNA: TGTGCCTGGAGTCAGGGCCTCTCTGGAAACACCATATATTTT. Its translation: CAWSQGLSGNTIYF.

The CDR3 region is CASSYPPEWAFF. The CDR3 nucleotides read TGTGCCAGCAGTTACCCCCCGGAGTGGGCTTTCTTT. The chain recombines TRBV6-5 with TRBJ1-1, with D uncertain. The CDR3 totals 12 residues. The germline V gene has CDR1 MNHEY and CDR2 SVGAGI. Trimming stripped 2 bases from V and 11 bases from J, with 12 bases between.

The chain has TRBV4-3 and TRBJ1-1, with 11 nucleotides matching TRBD1. The CDR3 is made up of 17 amino acids. Germline assignment: CDR1 LGHNA and CDR2 YSLEER. J lost 4 bases, V lost 2 bases, and 9 bases had no gene match. The CDR3 here is CASSQRGTGGSGTEAFF. CDR3 in DNA: TGCGCCAGCAGCCAAAGGGGGACAGGGGGGAGTGGCACTGAAGCTTTCTTT.

This clone was detected a few times. The chain links TRBV4-3 to TRBJ1-5; no reliable D call. The CDR3 contains 16 residues. Per germline, CDR1 LGHNA and CDR2 YSLEER. Trimming cost V 0 bases and J 7 bases, with 16 bases left between them. CDR3 sequence: CASSQDAIRGTQPQHF. The CDR3, as DNA: TGCGCCAGCAGCCAAGATGCGATCCGGGGAACACAGCCCCAGCATTTT.

V gene TRBV6-5 combines with J gene TRBJ1-6; 7 nucleotides match TRBD1. V lost 2 bases and J lost 7; bases outside the gene matches: 8. Per germline, CDR1 MNHEY and CDR2 SVGAGI. The CDR3 runs to 16 residues. For the CDR3, the DNA is TGTGCCAGCAGTTACCCCCGGGACAGAGGGAATTCACCCCTCCACTTT. Its translation is CASSYPRDRGNSPLHF.

This clone was detected a few times. The chain combines TRBV28 with TRBJ1-1; D possibly corresponds to TRBD1 (6 bases). V was shortened by 6 bases and J by 4 bases, with 18 bases between the two germline ends. The CDR3 totals 15 residues. Germline CDR1 reads MDHEN; CDR2 reads SYDVKM. In nucleotides, the CDR3 is TGTGCCAGCAGGGCTGAACAGGGATGGGTCACTGAAGCTTTCTTT. Protein product: CASRAEQGWVTEAFF.

V is TRBV5-1 and J is TRBJ2-7, with 10 bases that match TRBD1. V trimming: 3 bases; J trimming: 2 bases; junction bases outside the gene matches: 2. CDR3 length: 14 residues. CDR1 and CDR2 (germline): SGHRS, YFSETQ. The CDR3 nucleotides are TGCGCCAGCAGCTCAGGACAGGGGGCCTACGAGCAGTACTTC. Its protein product is CASSSGQGAYEQYF.

This rearrangement joins TRBV11-3 to TRBJ1-1, with D perhaps TRBD1 (6 bases). In germline, CDR1 is SGHNT, CDR2 YENEEA. V was shortened by 4 bases and J by 10 bases, with 19 bases between the two germline ends. This CDR3 is 14 amino acids long. For the CDR3, the DNA is TGTGCCAGCAGCTCCCAACCACAGGGTAGTATAGCTTTCTTT. Its protein is CASSSQPQGSIAFF.

The chain recombines TRBV18 with TRBJ1-4; 7 nucleotides agree with TRBD1. The germline V gene has CDR1 KGHSH and CDR2 LQKENI. Germline trimming cut 5 bases from V and 6 bases from J; bases unmatched to any gene: 6. CDR3 length: 14 residues. CDR3 sequence: CASSTGQDDEKLFF. The CDR3 coding sequence is TGTGCCAGCTCAACCGGACAGGATGATGAAAAACTGTTTTTT.

The chain couples TRBV28 to TRBJ2-7; TRBD1 matches at 11 bases. V shed 5 bases and J 2 bases; nucleotides not matched to a gene: 5. Per the germline V gene, CDR1 is MDHEN and CDR2 is SYDVKM. The CDR3 is made up of 15 amino acids. The CDR3 sequence: CASSAPGQGAYEQYF. The CDR3 DNA follows: TGTGCCAGCAGTGCACCGGGACAGGGGGCCTACGAGCAGTACTTC.

A single count supports this clone. The genes are TRBV5-1 and TRBJ2-7; 7 nucleotides line up with TRBD1. CDR1 is SGHRS and CDR2 is YFSETQ in the germline V gene. CDR3 length equals 15 residues. V gave up 4 bases and J gave up 4 bases; unmatched junction bases: 11. CDR3 amino acids: CASSAEQGSRYEQYF. For the CDR3, the DNA is TGCGCCAGCAGCGCGGAACAGGGGTCACGGTACGAGCAGTACTTC. Using reference TRBV5-1 and TRBJ2-7 for the parts outside the CDR3, the full variable domain is KAGVTQTPRYLIKTRGQQVTLSCSPISGHRSVSWYQQTPGQGLQFLFEYFSETQRNKGNFPGRFSGRQFSNSRSEMNVSTLELGDSALYLCASSAEQGSRYEQYFGPGTRLTVT.

The chain recombines TRBV9 with TRBJ2-5, with D possibly TRBD1 on 5 matching bases. There are 14 residues in the CDR3. Germline V CDR1 and CDR2: SGDLS, YYNGEE. Trimming stripped 2 bases from V and 5 bases from J, with 13 bases between. The CDR3 loop reads CASSVGGHLETQYF. CDR3 sequence (DNA): TGTGCCAGCAGCGTCGGCGGACACCTCGAGACCCAGTACTTC.

The chain employs TRBV4-2 and TRBJ2-1, with 10 bases lining up with TRBD1. In germline, CDR1 is LGHNA, CDR2 YNFKEQ. Germline trimming cut 5 bases from V and 7 bases from J; bases unmatched to any gene: 5. CDR3 length: 14 amino acids. The CDR3 DNA is TGTGCCAGCAGCGGGACAGGGGATAGGAATGAGCAGTTCTTC. Protein sequence: CASSGTGDRNEQFF.

The chain uses TRBV10-1 and TRBJ2-2, with TRBD1 matching 7 bases. The CDR3 consists of 14 residues. The V segment lost 5 bases and the J segment 4 bases; nucleotides outside the gene matches: 4. Germline CDR1 reads WNHNN; CDR2 reads SYGVQD (reference sequence). CDR3 region: CASSSTGTTGELFF. The CDR3 coding sequence is TGCGCCAGCAGTTCGACAGGGACCACCGGGGAGCTGTTTTTT.

Ten or more counts support this clone. This chain connects TRBV5-1 to TRBJ1-1; TRBD1 matches at 7 bases. Looked up from germline, CDR1 is SGHRS and CDR2 is YFSETQ. The CDR3 spans 16 residues. The V segment lost 1 base and the J segment 5 bases; nucleotides outside the gene matches: 11. The CDR3 is CASSLWQGGIGTEAFF. As DNA, the CDR3 is TGCGCCAGCAGCTTGTGGCAGGGGGGAATCGGGACTGAAGCTTTCTTT.

In this sample, this clone turned up a few times. This chain joins TRBV7-7 and TRBJ2-3; the match to TRBD2 covers 11 bases. The CDR3 covers 18 residues. Per germline, CDR1 SSHAT and CDR2 FNYEAQ (reference sequence). V shed 1 base and J 4 bases; nucleotides not matched to a gene: 10. CDR3 in amino acids: CASSLVPVTSGKSDTQYF. The CDR3 DNA reads as TGTGCCAGCAGCTTAGTACCTGTGACTAGCGGGAAATCAGATACGCAGTATTTT.

CDR3 residues: CAWHHPFGTGGTEAFF. Here the CDR3 DNA reads TGTGCCTGGCACCATCCGTTCGGGACAGGGGGCACTGAAGCTTTCTTT. This rearrangement joins TRBV30 to TRBJ1-1; 11 bases match TRBD1. The J segment lost 4 bases and the V segment lost 5 bases, leaving 12 bases of the junction unmatched. Germline V lookup: CDR1 GTSNPN, CDR2 SVGIG (reference sequence). The length of the CDR3 is 16 residues.

The chain is built from TRBV2 and TRBJ1-2; D is uncertain. V gave up 4 bases and J gave up 8 bases, with 11 bases separating them. This CDR3 comprises 12 residues. Germline-derived CDR1 and CDR2 are SNHLY and FYNNEI. The CDR3 coding sequence is TGTGCCAGCAGTGCGGACTTAGGCGGCTACACCTTC. This sequence encodes CASSADLGGYTF.

The chain combines TRBV28 with TRBJ1-1, with a weak D call TRBD1 (6 bases). V gave up 6 bases and J gave up 1 base, with 12 bases separating them. In germline, CDR1 is MDHEN, CDR2 SYDVKM. The CDR3 is made up of 14 amino acids. The CDR3 DNA is TGTGCCAGCAGGCCTCCAGGGGCGAACACTGAAGCTTTCTTT. This codes for CASRPPGANTEAFF.

The J gene is TRBJ2-1, the V gene TRBV7-3; D may be TRBD1 (6 bases). Germline V gene sequence: CDR1 SGHTA, CDR2 FQGTGA. V lost 2 bases to trimming and J lost 0 bases, with 11 bases between them. The CDR3 extends over 16 amino acids. The CDR3 nucleotides read TGTGCCAGCAGCTTATCAGGGGCGTCCTCCTACAATGAGCAGTTCTTC. It translates to CASSLSGASSYNEQFF.